In its sample, the clone carrying this TCR beta chain was seen a few times. The antigen remains unidentified. Germline assignment: CDR1 MGHRA and CDR2 YSYEKL. The CDR3 has 16 amino acids. Trimming pared 2 bases from V and 8 bases from J, leaving 19 bases between. The sample originates from a study of beta chain features in type 1 diabetes. Of the isolated RNA, all was reverse transcribed, and so the sequenced material was expressed TCRB transcripts. The repertoire was sequenced with immunoSEQ multiplex PCR; TCRdb's copy has only in-frame clones and lacks some. The repertoire holds 630,000 or so clones, roughly 13% seen once, with approximately 0.039% in the top ten. Study-wide results and caveats: All four CD4+ subsets from Type 1 diabetes patients carried moderately but significantly shorter TCRB CDR3s.

V usage is TRBV4-1 and J usage is TRBJ2-4; the D gene is possibly TRBD1 (6 bases). The material sequenced was naive CD4+ T cells from blood. The sequence derives from a man younger than 30 with type 1 diabetes. CDR3 in amino acids: CASSQIFRDKWDIQYF. CDR3 DNA sequence: TGCGCCAGCAGCCAAATATTCCGGGACAAGTGGGACATTCAGTACTTC.